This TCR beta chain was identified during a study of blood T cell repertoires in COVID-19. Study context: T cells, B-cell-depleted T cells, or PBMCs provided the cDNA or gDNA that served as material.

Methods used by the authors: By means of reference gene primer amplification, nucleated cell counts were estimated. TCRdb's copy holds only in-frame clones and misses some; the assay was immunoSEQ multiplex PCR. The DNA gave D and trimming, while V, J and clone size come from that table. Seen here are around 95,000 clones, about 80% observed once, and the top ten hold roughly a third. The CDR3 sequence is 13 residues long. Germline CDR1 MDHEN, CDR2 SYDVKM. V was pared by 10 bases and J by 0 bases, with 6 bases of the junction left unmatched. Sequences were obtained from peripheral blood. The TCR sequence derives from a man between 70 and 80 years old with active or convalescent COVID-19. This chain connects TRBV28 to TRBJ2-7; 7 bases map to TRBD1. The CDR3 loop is CAIQGQLSYEQYF. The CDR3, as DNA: TGTGCCATCCAGGGACAGCTCTCCTACGAGCAGTACTTC.